These 3 T cell receptor beta chains were sequenced from one sample in a study of T cell responses to AZD1222 COVID-19 vaccine. Profiling relied on immunoSEQ multiplex PCR, and the TCRdb table lists in-frame clones only, not all of them. The sample records approximately 150,000 clones, about 90% being singletons. The sequencing here drew on peripheral blood, taken on day 0 of MenACWY control vaccination. These receptors all stem from an adult in good health.

This rearrangement joins TRBV2 to TRBJ2-1; 11 bases are a match to TRBD2. The CDR3 has 13 amino acids. Germline values: CDR1 SNHLY, CDR2 FYNNEI. The V gene end was trimmed by 4 bases and the J gene end by 10 bases; junction bases not matched to a gene: 3. The CDR3 reads CASSVTSGNEQFF. CDR3 in DNA: TGTGCCAGCAGTGTGACTAGCGGGAACGAGCAGTTCTTC.

The chain employs TRBV29-1 and TRBJ1-1, with D tentatively TRBD1 (6 bases). The CDR3 has 13 residues. Germline V lookup: CDR1 SQVTM, CDR2 ANQGSEA. Trimming took 5 bases from V and 3 from J, leaving 13 bases between them. CDR3 amino acids: CSVRRGRDTEAFF. CDR3 sequence (DNA): TGCAGCGTTCGGAGGGGGAGGGACACTGAAGCTTTCTTT.

The CDR3 nucleotides read TGCGCCAGCAGCTTTACAACCGGGGGGACTAATGAAAAACTGTTTTTT. This translates into CASSFTTGGTNEKLFF. This rearrangement joins TRBV5-1 to TRBJ1-4, with D perhaps matching TRBD1 (5 bases). The CDR3 loop spans 16 amino acids. Germline CDR1 is SGHRS and CDR2 is YFSETQ. Trimming removed 2 bases from V and 2 bases from J, with 13 bases in between. Using reference TRBV5-1 and TRBJ1-4 for the parts outside the CDR3, the full variable domain is KAGVTQTPRYLIKTRGQQVTLSCSPISGHRSVSWYQQTPGQGLQFLFEYFSETQRNKGNFPGRFSGRQFSNSRSEMNVSTLELGDSALYLCASSFTTGGTNEKLFFGSGTQLSVL.